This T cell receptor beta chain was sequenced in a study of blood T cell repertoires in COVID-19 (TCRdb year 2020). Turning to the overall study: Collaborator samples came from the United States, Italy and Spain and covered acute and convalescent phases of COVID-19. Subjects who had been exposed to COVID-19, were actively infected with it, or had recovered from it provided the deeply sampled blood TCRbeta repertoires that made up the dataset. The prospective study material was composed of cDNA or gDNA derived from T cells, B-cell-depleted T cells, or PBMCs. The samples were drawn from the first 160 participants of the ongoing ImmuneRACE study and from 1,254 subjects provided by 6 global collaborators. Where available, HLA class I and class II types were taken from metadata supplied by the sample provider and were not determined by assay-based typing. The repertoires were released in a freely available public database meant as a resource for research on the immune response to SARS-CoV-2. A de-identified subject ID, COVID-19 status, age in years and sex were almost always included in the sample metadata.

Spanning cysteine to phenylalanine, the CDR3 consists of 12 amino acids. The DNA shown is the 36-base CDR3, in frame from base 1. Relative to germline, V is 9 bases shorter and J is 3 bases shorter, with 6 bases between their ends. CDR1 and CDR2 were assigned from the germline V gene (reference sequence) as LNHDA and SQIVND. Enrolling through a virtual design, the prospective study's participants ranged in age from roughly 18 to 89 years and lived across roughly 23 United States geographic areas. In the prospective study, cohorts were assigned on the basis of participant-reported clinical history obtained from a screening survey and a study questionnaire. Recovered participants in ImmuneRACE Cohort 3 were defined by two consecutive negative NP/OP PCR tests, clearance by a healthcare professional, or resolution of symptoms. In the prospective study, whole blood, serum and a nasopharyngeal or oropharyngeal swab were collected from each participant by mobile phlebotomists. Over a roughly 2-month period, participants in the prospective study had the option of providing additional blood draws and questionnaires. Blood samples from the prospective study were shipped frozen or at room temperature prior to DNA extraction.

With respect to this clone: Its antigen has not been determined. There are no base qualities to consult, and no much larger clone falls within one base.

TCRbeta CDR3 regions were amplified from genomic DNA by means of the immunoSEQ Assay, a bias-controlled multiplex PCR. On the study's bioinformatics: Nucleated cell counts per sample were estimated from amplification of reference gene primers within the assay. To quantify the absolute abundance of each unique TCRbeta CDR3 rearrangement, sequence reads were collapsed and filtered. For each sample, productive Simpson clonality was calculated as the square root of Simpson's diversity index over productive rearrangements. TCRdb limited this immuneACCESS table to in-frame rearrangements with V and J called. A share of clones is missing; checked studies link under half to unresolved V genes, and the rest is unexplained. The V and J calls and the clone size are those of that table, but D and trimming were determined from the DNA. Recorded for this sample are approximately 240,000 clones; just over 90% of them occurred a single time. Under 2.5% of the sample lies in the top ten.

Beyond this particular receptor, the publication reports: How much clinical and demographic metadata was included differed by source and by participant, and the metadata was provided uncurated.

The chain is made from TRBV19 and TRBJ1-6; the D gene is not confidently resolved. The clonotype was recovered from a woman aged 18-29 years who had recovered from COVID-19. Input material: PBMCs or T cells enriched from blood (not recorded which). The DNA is TGTGCCAGCATGAGCTATAATTCACCCCTCCACTTT. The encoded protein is CASMSYNSPLHF.